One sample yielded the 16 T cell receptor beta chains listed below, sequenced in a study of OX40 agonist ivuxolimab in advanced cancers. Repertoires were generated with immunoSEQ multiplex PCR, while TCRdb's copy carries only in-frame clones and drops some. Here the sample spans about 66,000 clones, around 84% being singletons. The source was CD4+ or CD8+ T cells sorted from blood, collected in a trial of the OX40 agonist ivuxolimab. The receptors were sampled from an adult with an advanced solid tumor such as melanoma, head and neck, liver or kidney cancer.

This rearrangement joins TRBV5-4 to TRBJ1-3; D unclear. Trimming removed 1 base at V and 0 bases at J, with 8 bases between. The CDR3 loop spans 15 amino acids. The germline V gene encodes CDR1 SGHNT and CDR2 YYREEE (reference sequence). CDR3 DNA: TGTGCCAGCAGCTTGCCCGGCCCCTCTGGAAACACCATATATTTT. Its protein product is CASSLPGPSGNTIYF.

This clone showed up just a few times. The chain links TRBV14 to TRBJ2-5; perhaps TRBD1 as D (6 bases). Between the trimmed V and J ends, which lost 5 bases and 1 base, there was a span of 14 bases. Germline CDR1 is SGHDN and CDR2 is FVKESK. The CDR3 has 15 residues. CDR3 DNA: TGTGCCAGCAGCGAGGACAGCACCCTCCAAGAGACCCAGTACTTC. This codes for CASSEDSTLQETQYF.

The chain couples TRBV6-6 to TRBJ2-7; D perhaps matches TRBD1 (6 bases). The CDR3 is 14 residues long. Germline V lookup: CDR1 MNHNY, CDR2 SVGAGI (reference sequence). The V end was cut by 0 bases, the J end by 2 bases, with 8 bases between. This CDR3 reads CASSYSQGTYEQYV. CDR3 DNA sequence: TGTGCCAGCAGTTACTCACAGGGCACCTACGAGCAGTACGTC.

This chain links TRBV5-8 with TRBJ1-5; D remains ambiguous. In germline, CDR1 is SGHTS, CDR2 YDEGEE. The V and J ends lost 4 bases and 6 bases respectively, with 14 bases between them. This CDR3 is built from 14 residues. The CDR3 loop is CASSRTGSGQPQHF. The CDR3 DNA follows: TGTGCCAGCAGCCGGACGGGATCTGGTCAGCCCCAGCATTTT.

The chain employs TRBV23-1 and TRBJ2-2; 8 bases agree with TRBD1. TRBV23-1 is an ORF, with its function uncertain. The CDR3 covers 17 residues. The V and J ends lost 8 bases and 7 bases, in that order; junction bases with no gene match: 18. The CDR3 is CASLHKQGGTWGGELFF. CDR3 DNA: TGCGCCAGCCTCCACAAACAGGGGGGAACTTGGGGCGGGGAGCTGTTTTTT.

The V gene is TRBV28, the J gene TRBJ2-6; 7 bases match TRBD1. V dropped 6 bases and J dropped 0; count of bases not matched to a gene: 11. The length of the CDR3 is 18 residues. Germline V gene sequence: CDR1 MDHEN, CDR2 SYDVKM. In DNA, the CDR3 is TGTGCCAGCAGCCCCCCGGGACAGCCTATCTCTGGGGCCAACGTCCTGACTTTC. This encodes CASSPPGQPISGANVLTF.

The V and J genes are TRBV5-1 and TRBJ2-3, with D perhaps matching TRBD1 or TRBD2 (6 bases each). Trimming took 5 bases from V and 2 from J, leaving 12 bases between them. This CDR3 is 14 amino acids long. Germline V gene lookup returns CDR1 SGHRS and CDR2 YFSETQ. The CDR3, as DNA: TGCGCCAGCAGGTGGCGGGACATCACAGATACGCAGTATTTT. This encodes CASRWRDITDTQYF.

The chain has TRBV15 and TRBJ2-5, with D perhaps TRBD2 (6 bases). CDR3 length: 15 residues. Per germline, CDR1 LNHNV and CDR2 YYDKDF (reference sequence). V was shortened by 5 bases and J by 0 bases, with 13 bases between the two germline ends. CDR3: CATSGAGSYQETQYF. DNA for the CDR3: TGTGCCACCAGCGGGGCCGGGAGTTACCAAGAGACCCAGTACTTC.

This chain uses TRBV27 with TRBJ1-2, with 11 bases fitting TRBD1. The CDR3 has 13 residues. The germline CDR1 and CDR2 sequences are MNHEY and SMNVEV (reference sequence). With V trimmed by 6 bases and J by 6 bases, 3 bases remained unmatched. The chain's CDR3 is CASSRTGGDGYTF. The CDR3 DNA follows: TGTGCCAGCAGCCGGACAGGGGGCGATGGCTACACCTTC.

The CDR3 spells CASFPYRVMNTEAFF. CDR3 in DNA: TGTGCCAGCTTCCCGTATCGAGTCATGAACACTGAAGCTTTCTTT. The rearrangement links TRBV18 to TRBJ1-1; D unclear. V was clipped by 7 bases and J by 0 bases, with 15 bases between them. The CDR3 totals 15 residues. Per germline, CDR1 KGHSH and CDR2 LQKENI.

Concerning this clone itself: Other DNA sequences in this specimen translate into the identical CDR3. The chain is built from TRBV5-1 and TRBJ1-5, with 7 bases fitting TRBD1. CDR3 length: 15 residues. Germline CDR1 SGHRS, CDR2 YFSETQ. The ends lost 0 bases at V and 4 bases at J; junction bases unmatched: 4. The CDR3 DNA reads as TGCGCCAGCAGCTTGGCTCCAGGGGGTAATCAGCCCCAGCATTTT. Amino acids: CASSLAPGGNQPQHF.

Here the CDR3 DNA reads TGTGCCAGCAGCAAAGCGGGACTAGACTACGAGCAGTACTTC. This gives the protein CASSKAGLDYEQYF. J is TRBJ2-7 and V is TRBV21-1; the table's D call, TRBD2, has no DNA check behind it. TRBV21-1 is a pseudogene. The CDR3 length is 14 residues.

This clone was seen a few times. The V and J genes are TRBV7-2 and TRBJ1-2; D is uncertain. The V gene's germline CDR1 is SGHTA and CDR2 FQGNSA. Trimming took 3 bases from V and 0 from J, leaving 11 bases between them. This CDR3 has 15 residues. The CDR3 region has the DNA TGTGCCAGCAGCTTGGGTTCGGAAGCTAACTATGGCTACACCTTC. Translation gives CASSLGSEANYGYTF.

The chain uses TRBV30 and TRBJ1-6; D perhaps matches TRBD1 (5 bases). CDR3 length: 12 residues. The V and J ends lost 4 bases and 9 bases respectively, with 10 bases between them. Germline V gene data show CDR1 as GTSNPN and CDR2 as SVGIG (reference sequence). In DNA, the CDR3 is TGTGCCTGGATAGTCGGGGGTTCACCCCTCCACTTT. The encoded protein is CAWIVGGSPLHF.

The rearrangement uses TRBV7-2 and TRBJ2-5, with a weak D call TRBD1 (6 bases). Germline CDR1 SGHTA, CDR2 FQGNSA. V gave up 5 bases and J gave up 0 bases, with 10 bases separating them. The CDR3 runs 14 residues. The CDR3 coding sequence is TGTGCCAGCAGCGCAGGACAGTACCAAGAGACCCAGTACTTC. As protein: CASSAGQYQETQYF.

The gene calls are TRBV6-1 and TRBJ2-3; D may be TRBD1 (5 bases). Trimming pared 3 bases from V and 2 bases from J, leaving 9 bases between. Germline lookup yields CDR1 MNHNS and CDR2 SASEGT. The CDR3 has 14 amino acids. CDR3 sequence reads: CASSDRVFTDTQYF. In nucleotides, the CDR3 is TGTGCCAGCAGTGACAGGGTTTTCACAGATACGCAGTATTTT.